These T cell receptor beta chains were read from a single sample in a study of T cells in Graves' hyperthyroidism and ophthalmopathy. TCRdb reprocessed the multiplex PCR reads via MiXCR and lists one record per CDR3 protein. This sample has 750,000 to 900,000 distinct CDR3 sequences, with over 35% found just once. The sequenced material came from blood. Receptor source: a man between 18 and 29 years old with Graves' hyperthyroidism. Both conserved end residues are part of each CDR3. D genes are given only for firm matches. Clone size, where shown, is once, few, many, or a class for clones that have expanded.

v_call: TRBV29-1
clone_size: .
j_call: TRBJ2-5
d_call: TRBD1
cdr3_nt: TGCAGCACCAAGACAGGGGGAGAGACCCAGTACTTC
cdr3_aa: CSTKTGGETQYF

v_call: TRBV7-6
clone_size: .
j_call: TRBJ2-5
d_call: TRBD2
cdr3_nt: TGTGCCAGCAGCCAGGGGACTAGCGGGTGGCCCCGGGAGACCCAGTACTTC
cdr3_aa: CASSQGTSGWPRETQYF

v_call: TRBV7-9
clone_size: .
j_call: TRBJ1-5
d_call: .
cdr3_nt: TGTGCCAGCAGCTGGACAGCAATGAATCAGCCCCAGCATTTT
cdr3_aa: CASSWTAMNQPQHF

v_call: TRBV19
clone_size: many
j_call: TRBJ2-7
d_call: TRBD1
cdr3_nt: TGTGCCTCGAAACCGGGACAGGGCTACGAGCAGTACTTC
cdr3_aa: CASKPGQGYEQYF

v_call: TRBV2
clone_size: many
j_call: TRBJ2-7
d_call: .
cdr3_nt: TGTGCCAGCAAAGGACTTCGGTACGAGCAGTACTTC
cdr3_aa: CASKGLRYEQYF

v_call: TRBV7-9
clone_size: .
j_call: TRBJ1-1
d_call: .
cdr3_nt: TGTGCCAGCAGCTCAGCGCGAGGGTACCGAGCTTTCTTT
cdr3_aa: CASSSARGYRAFF

v_call: TRBV14
clone_size: .
j_call: TRBJ1-1
d_call: .
cdr3_nt: TGTGCCAGCAGCCCAGAACGGGCCAGGGTTGAAGCTTTCTTT
cdr3_aa: CASSPERARVEAFF

v_call: TRBV9
clone_size: .
j_call: TRBJ2-5
d_call: TRBD2
cdr3_nt: TGTGCCAGCAACACAGCGGGAGGAGACTACGAGACCCAGTACTTC
cdr3_aa: CASNTAGGDYETQYF

v_call: TRBV19
clone_size: .
j_call: TRBJ2-5
d_call: .
cdr3_nt: TGTGCCTGGAGTGCCGGGCTCGGACAGGAGACCCAGTACTTC
cdr3_aa: CAWSAGLGQETQYF

v_call: TRBV25-1
clone_size: .
j_call: TRBJ1-1
d_call: TRBD1
cdr3_nt: TGTGCCAGCAGTGTGACAGGGGGTAGGAACACTGAAGCTTTCTTT
cdr3_aa: CASSVTGGRNTEAFF

v_call: TRBV9
clone_size: many
j_call: TRBJ2-5
d_call: .
cdr3_nt: TGTGCCAGCAGCGGGAGTTTGAGGGAGACCCAGTACTTC
cdr3_aa: CASSGSLRETQYF

v_call: TRBV7-2
clone_size: many
j_call: TRBJ1-2
d_call: .
cdr3_nt: TGTGCCAGCAGCTCTACACCGGGGAACTATGGCTACACCTTC
cdr3_aa: CASSSTPGNYGYTF

v_call: TRBV20-1
clone_size: .
j_call: TRBJ2-7
d_call: TRBD1
cdr3_nt: TGCAGTGCTAGAGAGGGACAGGGCATCCACGAGCAGTACTTC
cdr3_aa: CSAREGQGIHEQYF

v_call: TRBV7-2
clone_size: .
j_call: TRBJ1-2
d_call: .
cdr3_nt: TGTGCCAGCAGCCAATTGACCGGGACACCGTATGGCTACACCTTC
cdr3_aa: CASSQLTGTPYGYTF

v_call: TRBV5-5
clone_size: .
j_call: TRBJ1-5
d_call: .
cdr3_nt: TGTGCCAGCAGCTTGGTGGGAGAAGGCCTACAGGGTCTGCAGCCCCAGCATTTT
cdr3_aa: CASSLVGEGLQGLQPQHF

v_call: TRBV15
clone_size: .
j_call: TRBJ2-3
d_call: TRBD2
cdr3_nt: TGTGCCACCAGCATTGCGGGGGCAGATACGCAGTATTTT
cdr3_aa: CATSIAGADTQYF

v_call: TRBV2
clone_size: .
j_call: TRBJ2-7
d_call: TRBD1
cdr3_nt: TGTGCCAGCAGAGTGGCAGGGGGCTTCGAGCAGTACTTC
cdr3_aa: CASRVAGGFEQYF

v_call: TRBV20-1
clone_size: .
j_call: TRBJ2-5
d_call: TRBD2
cdr3_nt: TGCAGTGCTAGGGGGGGAGGGAAACAGACCCAGTACTTC
cdr3_aa: CSARGGGKQTQYF

v_call: TRBV12-3/TRBV12-4
clone_size: .
j_call: TRBJ1-5
d_call: .
cdr3_nt: TGTGCCAGCAGTGACCGGGCCCACAATCAGCCCCAGCATTTT
cdr3_aa: CASSDRAHNQPQHF

v_call: TRBV4-1
clone_size: few
j_call: TRBJ1-2
d_call: .
cdr3_nt: TGCGCCAGCAGCCAAGATGGGGGGGCATCTGGCTACACCTTC
cdr3_aa: CASSQDGGASGYTF

v_call: TRBV6-5
clone_size: .
j_call: TRBJ1-5
d_call: .
cdr3_nt: TGTGCCAGCAGTTACTCTACTCAGCTTCGTCAGCCCCAGCATTTT
cdr3_aa: CASSYSTQLRQPQHF

v_call: TRBV29-1
clone_size: .
j_call: TRBJ2-2
d_call: TRBD1
cdr3_nt: TGCAGCGGGGTCGGGACAGGGGCGGACACCGGGGAGCTGTTTTTT
cdr3_aa: CSGVGTGADTGELFF

v_call: TRBV5-1
clone_size: many
j_call: TRBJ1-1
d_call: .
cdr3_nt: TGTGCCAGCAGCTTAGAGATGAACACTGAAGCTTTCTTT
cdr3_aa: CASSLEMNTEAFF

v_call: TRBV4-1
clone_size: few
j_call: TRBJ1-2
d_call: .
cdr3_nt: TGCGCCAGCAGCCAAGATCGTGGCAGCGGAGGCTACACCTTC
cdr3_aa: CASSQDRGSGGYTF

v_call: TRBV10-3
clone_size: once
j_call: TRBJ1-6
d_call: .
cdr3_nt: TGTGCCACGGGGGTTGCAGATTCACCCCTCCACTTT
cdr3_aa: CATGVADSPLHF